Shown below are 29 T cell receptor beta chains from a single sample sequenced in a study of blood T cell repertoires in COVID-19. Assay: immunoSEQ multiplex PCR; the TCRdb copy retains only in-frame clones and omits some. The sample shows roughly 240,000 clones, approximately 87% of them seen only once. The sequenced sample was peripheral blood. Receptor source: a man aged 60 to 69 who had recovered from COVID-19.

J is TRBJ1-6 and V is TRBV5-1; 9 bases map to TRBD1. This CDR3 comprises 15 residues. Germline lookup yields CDR1 SGHRS and CDR2 YFSETQ. The V segment lost 4 bases and the J segment 8 bases; nucleotides outside the gene matches: 7. The CDR3 sequence: CASSPEQGAYSPLHF. In DNA form, the CDR3 reads TGCGCCAGCAGCCCGGAACAGGGGGCATATTCACCCCTCCACTTT.

CDR3 DNA sequence: TGTGCCAGCAGCCAAGATCAAGGGGATTGGGCTTTCTTT. Translated, it gives CASSQDQGDWAFF. This chain connects TRBV4-2 to TRBJ1-1; D may be TRBD1 (5 bases). This CDR3 has 13 amino acids. The germline V and J ends were trimmed by 0 bases and 11 bases, with 13 bases remaining between them. The V gene's germline CDR1 is LGHNA and CDR2 YNFKEQ.

This clone was seen a few times. V is TRBV5-5 and J is TRBJ2-2, with D maybe TRBD2 (6 bases). Trimming took off 6 bases at V and 2 bases at J, with 14 bases between the two ends. Germline V gene sequence: CDR1 SGHKS, CDR2 YYEKEE (reference sequence). The CDR3 is 15 amino acids. CDR3 loop: CASNLGAGNTGELFF. DNA for the CDR3: TGTGCCAGCAACCTCGGGGCGGGAAACACCGGGGAGCTGTTTTTT.

The chain carries TRBV11-2 and TRBJ2-5, with 10 bases identical to TRBD2. The CDR3 loop spans 15 amino acids. Germline CDR1 reads SGHAT; CDR2 reads FQNNGV. Trimming at V came to 5 bases and at J to 5 bases, leaving 8 bases not matched to a gene. CDR3: CASSRGTSATETQYF. CDR3 coding DNA: TGTGCCAGCAGCCGCGGGACTAGCGCGACGGAGACCCAGTACTTC.

This CDR3 reads CASRKTGANQPQHF. CDR3 DNA: TGTGCCAGCAGGAAGACAGGGGCGAATCAGCCCCAGCATTTT. The J gene is TRBJ1-5, the V gene TRBV28; 8 positions agree with TRBD1. J was trimmed by 4 bases and V by 6 bases; bases with no gene match: 5. Germline V gives CDR1 MDHEN, CDR2 SYDVKM. The CDR3 contains 14 residues.

The genes are TRBV7-8 and TRBJ1-1; D is perhaps TRBD1 (6 bases). CDR1 and CDR2 (germline): SGHVS, FQNEAQ. Trimming shortened V by 5 bases and J by 2 bases, and 15 bases separated the two germline ends. The CDR3 consists of 15 residues. CDR3 nucleotide sequence: TGTGCCAGCAGCAAAGGGGGACAAGCAAACACTGAAGCTTTCTTT. Its translation: CASSKGGQANTEAFF.

To note about this clone: This CDR3 is also generated by other DNA sequences in the sample. This rearrangement joins TRBV20-1 to TRBJ2-7, with a tentative D call TRBD2 (5 bases). The germline V and J ends were trimmed by 3 bases and 3 bases, with 6 bases remaining between them. The CDR3 runs to 11 residues. In germline, CDR1 is DFQATT, CDR2 SNEGSKA (reference sequence). The CDR3 DNA follows: TGCAGTGCTAGCACTAGCTACGAGCAGTACTTC. Translating it yields CSASTSYEQYF.

This clone was counted once. This sequence joins TRBV5-4 and TRBJ2-5; D perhaps matches TRBD2 (5 bases). This CDR3 region has 13 residues. The V end lost 2 bases, the J end lost 5 bases, and 10 bases lay between the germline ends. Germline assignment: CDR1 SGHNT and CDR2 YYREEE (reference sequence). The DNA of the CDR3 is TGTGCCAGCAGCTTTATGGGAGTGGAGACCCAGTACTTC. It encodes CASSFMGVETQYF.

The chain couples TRBV2 to TRBJ2-7; TRBD1 might be the D (5 bases). The germline V gene encodes CDR1 SNHLY and CDR2 FYNNEI. Trimming took off 6 bases at V and 6 bases at J, with 18 bases between the two ends. The CDR3 runs 14 residues. The CDR3 region is CASRRQTTTGEQYF. DNA of the CDR3: TGTGCCAGCAGAAGACAGACAACTACAGGCGAGCAGTACTTC. Full variable domain (rest looked up from reference TRBV2 and TRBJ2-7): EPEVTQTPSHQVTQMGQEVILRCVPISNHLYFYWYRQILGQKVEFLVSFYNNEISEKSEIFDDQFSVERPDGSNFTLKIRSTKLEDSAMYFCASRRQTTTGEQYFGPGTRLTVT.

V is TRBV5-4 and J is TRBJ2-2; 7 positions match TRBD1. Per germline, CDR1 SGHNT and CDR2 YYREEE (reference sequence). The CDR3 length is 17 residues. V was clipped by 0 bases and J by 6 bases; unmatched bases: 11. The CDR3 is CASSLDRGGRQPGELFF. In DNA form, the CDR3 reads TGTGCCAGCAGCTTGGACAGGGGTGGTCGTCAACCCGGGGAGCTGTTTTTT.

The DNA of the CDR3 is TGCGCCAGCAGCCGACGGACTAGCGGGGCCTATGGCGGGGAGCTGTTTTTT. This sequence encodes CASSRRTSGAYGGELFF. The rearrangement links TRBV5-1 to TRBJ2-2; TRBD2 matches at 12 bases. The CDR3 runs to 17 residues. With 4 bases clipped from V and 7 bases from J, the junction kept 11 bases outside the gene matches. CDR1 SGHRS and CDR2 YFSETQ come from the germline V gene.

This sequence joins TRBV11-2 and TRBJ2-2; no definite D call. Looked up from germline, CDR1 is SGHAT and CDR2 is FQNNGV. This CDR3 has 13 residues. V shed 4 bases and J shed 5 bases, with 8 bases lying between them. The CDR3 loop reads CASSSLVTGELFF. CDR3 in DNA: TGTGCCAGCAGCTCTCTAGTAACCGGGGAGCTGTTTTTT.

This chain connects TRBV2 to TRBJ2-3, with TRBD1 matching 7 bases. V was pared by 8 bases and J by 2 bases, with 10 bases of the junction left unmatched. This CDR3 is built from 15 residues. Germline loops: CDR1 SNHLY, CDR2 FYNNEI. The CDR3: CASGPQGRFTDTQYF. Here the CDR3 DNA reads TGTGCCAGCGGCCCACAGGGGAGATTCACAGATACGCAGTATTTT.

This sequence joins TRBV5-4 and TRBJ2-1, with TRBD2 matching over 9 bases. Germline-derived CDR1 and CDR2 are SGHNT and YYREEE (reference sequence). The length of the CDR3 is 16 residues. After removal of 1 base from V and 10 bases from J, the junction contained 12 bases not matched to a gene. Here the CDR3 DNA reads TGTGCCAGCAGCTTGTTCCAAGCGGGGGGCCTCGGAGAGCAGTTCTTC. It yields the protein CASSLFQAGGLGEQFF.

The V call is TRBV6-5, the J call TRBJ1-1; 8 positions match TRBD1. Germline CDR1 and CDR2: MNHEY and SVGAGI. The V gene end was trimmed by 6 bases and the J gene end by 6 bases; junction bases not matched to a gene: 9. This CDR3 is built from 14 residues. The DNA of the CDR3 is TGTGCCAGCAGCACTTCAGACAGGGGCGCTGAAGCTTTCTTT. Translation: CASSTSDRGAEAFF.

The chain is built from TRBV19 and TRBJ2-2; 9 bases align to TRBD1. The ends lost 5 bases at V and 7 bases at J; junction bases unmatched: 8. Per the germline V gene, CDR1 is LNHDA and CDR2 is SQIVND (reference sequence). The CDR3 length is 15 residues. CDR3 amino acids: CASSATGGVGGELFF. In DNA form, the CDR3 reads TGTGCCAGTAGTGCTACAGGGGGCGTAGGCGGGGAGCTGTTTTTT.

This sequence joins TRBV29-1 and TRBJ1-2; a possible D gene is TRBD1 (5 bases). CDR1 is SQVTM, CDR2 ANQGSEA, per germline. The length of the CDR3 is 12 residues. Trimming took 2 bases from V and 5 from J, leaving 9 bases between them. The DNA of the CDR3 is TGCAGCGTTGAACTCCCAGGGTATGGCTACACCTTC. Its translation: CSVELPGYGYTF.

The chain combines TRBV19 with TRBJ1-1; no reliable D call. CDR3 length: 13 amino acids. From germline, CDR1 is LNHDA and CDR2 SQIVND (reference sequence). Trimming stripped 2 bases from V and 8 bases from J, with 12 bases between. As DNA, the CDR3 is TGTGCCAGTAGTATAACGTCGCAGGTCGAAGCTTTCTTT. It translates to CASSITSQVEAFF. Looking up the rest from reference TRBV19 and TRBJ1-1 gives the full variable domain: DGGITQSPKYLFRKEGQNVTLSCEQNLNHDAMYWYRQDPGQGLRLIYYSQIVNDFQKGDIAEGYSVSREKKESFPLTVTSAQKNPTAFYLCASSITSQVEAFFGQGTRLTVV.

The rearrangement joins TRBV18 to TRBJ2-5; TRBD2 aligns across 10 bases. The CDR3 spans 15 residues. Germline V gene sequence: CDR1 KGHSH, CDR2 LQKENI. Trimming took 6 bases from V and 5 from J; bases not matched to a gene: 9. Here the CDR3 reads CASSSSGGRRETQYF. The DNA for the CDR3 is TGTGCCAGCTCCTCTAGCGGGGGCCGGAGGGAGACCCAGTACTTC.

The gene calls are TRBV5-4 and TRBJ1-1; D remains unclear. There are 14 residues in the CDR3. V lost 0 bases and J lost 0, with 6 bases in between. Germline CDR1 SGHNT, CDR2 YYREEE (reference sequence). The CDR3 here is CASSLGGVNTEAFF. CDR3 nucleotides: TGTGCCAGCAGCTTGGGCGGGGTGAACACTGAAGCTTTCTTT. Full variable domain (rest looked up from reference TRBV5-4 and TRBJ1-1): ETGVTQSPTHLIKTRGQQVTLRCSSQSGHNTVSWYQQALGQGPQFIFQYYREEENGRGNFPPRFSGLQFPNYSSELNVNALELDDSALYLCASSLGGVNTEAFFGQGTRLTVV.

This chain uses TRBV5-4 with TRBJ1-2; no definite D call. The V gene lost 4 bases and the J gene lost 4 bases, with 17 bases spanning the gap. The length of the CDR3 is 15 residues. Germline lookup yields CDR1 SGHNT and CDR2 YYREEE (reference sequence). The CDR3: CASSPETGGIYGYTF. The CDR3 nucleotides read TGTGCCAGCAGCCCCGAGACTGGCGGGATCTATGGCTACACCTTC.

J is TRBJ2-7 and V is TRBV5-1; possible D gene TRBD2, 6 bases. This CDR3 spans 13 amino acids. The V gene lost 3 bases and the J gene lost 7 bases, with 14 bases spanning the gap. The germline gives CDR1 SGHRS, CDR2 YFSETQ. CDR3 nucleotide sequence: TGCGCCAGCAGCTCGGTGGAGACTAGAGAGCAGTACTTC. It codes for CASSSVETREQYF.

CDR3 loop: CASSQDGASAYEQYF. CDR3 in DNA: TGTGCCAGCAGCCAAGATGGGGCCTCCGCCTACGAGCAGTACTTC. The chain uses TRBV3-1 (or the pseudogene TRBV3-2) and TRBJ2-7; TRBD1 is a possible D gene (5 bases). CDR1 LGHDT and CDR2 YNNKEL come from the germline V gene (reference sequence). Trimming stripped 0 bases from V and 2 bases from J, with 11 bases between. This CDR3 is built from 15 residues.

This chain uses TRBV5-1 with TRBJ2-5; TRBD1 is a possible D gene (5 bases). The CDR3 has 14 residues. Looked up from germline, CDR1 is SGHRS and CDR2 is YFSETQ. Trimming took 4 bases from V and 4 from J, leaving 14 bases between them. The CDR3 sequence is CASSATGTGETQYF. CDR3 sequence (DNA): TGCGCCAGCAGCGCTACAGGAACTGGAGAGACCCAGTACTTC.

This chain uses TRBV2 with TRBJ2-2; 8 bases map to TRBD2. The CDR3 runs 15 residues. Germline loops: CDR1 SNHLY, CDR2 FYNNEI. With V trimmed by 5 bases and J by 1 base, 3 bases remained unmatched. The CDR3 bases are TGTGCCAGCAGTAGCGGGGGATTGAACACCGGGGAGCTGTTTTTT. Its protein is CASSSGGLNTGELFF. The whole variable domain, remainder taken from reference TRBV2 and TRBJ2-2, is EPEVTQTPSHQVTQMGQEVILRCVPISNHLYFYWYRQILGQKVEFLVSFYNNEISEKSEIFDDQFSVERPDGSNFTLKIRSTKLEDSAMYFCASSSGGLNTGELFFGEGSRLTVL.

A few counts support this clone. The chain employs TRBV27 and TRBJ2-7; weak D call: TRBD2 (6 bases). Deletions cut 2 bases from V and 0 bases from J, with 14 bases between. The V gene's germline CDR1 is MNHEY and CDR2 SMNVEV (reference sequence). The CDR3 covers 16 residues. The CDR3 spells CASSLQPGLSSYEQYF. In nucleotides, the CDR3 is TGTGCCAGCAGTTTACAGCCGGGACTGAGCTCCTACGAGCAGTACTTC.

The J gene is TRBJ1-5, the V gene TRBV6-6, with 9 bases matching TRBD1. Per germline, CDR1 MNHNY and CDR2 SVGAGI (reference sequence). Trimming cost V 5 bases and J 2 bases; bases outside gene matches: 7. There are 16 residues in the CDR3. This CDR3 reads CASSTRDRGGNQPQHF. CDR3 nucleotides: TGTGCCAGCAGTACCCGAGACAGGGGGGGCAATCAGCCCCAGCATTTT.

The chain links TRBV7-3 to TRBJ1-3, with D perhaps TRBD1 (5 bases). CDR3 length: 13 residues. Germline CDR1 is SGHTA and CDR2 is FQGTGA. V was pared by 8 bases and J by 4 bases, with 12 bases between. The CDR3 coding sequence is TGTGCCAGCGCTTCAGGGTCGGGAAACACCATATATTTT. The encoded protein is CASASGSGNTIYF.

The chain employs TRBV2 and TRBJ2-1, with TRBD2 matching 8 bases. Looked up from germline, CDR1 is SNHLY and CDR2 is FYNNEI. The trim removed 6 bases at V and 6 bases at J, leaving 10 bases unmatched. The CDR3 covers 15 residues. The CDR3 bases are TGTGCCAGCAGCCAGACTAGCGAGAGGCGCAATGAGCAGTTCTTC. Amino acids: CASSQTSERRNEQFF.